The 24 T cell receptor beta chains reported below all come from one sample, sequenced in a study of human T cells and chemical hapten exposure. As for time point: pre-sensitization, week 0. Treatment described: therapeutic diphenylcyclopropenone sensitization with weekly scalp DPC. TCRdb fed the RACE reads into MiXCR, producing one record per CDR3 protein. The top ten clones hold 2.6% of a sample with 300,000 to 450,000 distinct CDR3 sequences, roughly 5.3% of them seen once. The source material was whole blood, sampled in connection with sensitization to the hapten diphenylcyclopropenone (DPC). The receptor source for this set is a woman aged 45-60 years with alopecia areata. Some clones in this sample may be carry-over from other donors' samples.

This clonotype was picked up a small number of times. J is TRBJ1-1 and V is TRBV5-6; 7 bases are a match to TRBD1. The CDR3 is 17 residues long. The germline gives CDR1 SGHDT, CDR2 YYEEEE. With 0 bases clipped from V and 0 bases from J, the junction kept 8 bases outside the gene matches. CDR3 coding DNA: TGTGCCAGCAGCTTGGCCGGGAGGGGGCGAATGAACACTGAAGCTTTCTTT. It translates to CASSLAGRGRMNTEAFF.

The sample holds a few counts of this clonotype. This chain links TRBV24-1 with TRBJ1-5; 8 nucleotides agree with TRBD1. The germline CDR1 and CDR2 sequences are KGHDR and SFDVKD. This CDR3 is 15 amino acids long. V dropped 1 base and J dropped 7; count of bases not matched to a gene: 5. The CDR3, as DNA: TGTGCCACCAGTGATTTCAGGGGGCAAGGCCAGCCCCAGCATTTT. Translated, it gives CATSDFRGQGQPQHF.

This clonotype was detected ten times or more. The J gene is TRBJ2-7, the V gene TRBV6-1, with TRBD2 matching over 8 bases. The CDR3 sequence is 12 residues long. The germline gives CDR1 MNHNS, CDR2 SASEGT. Unmatched junction bases numbered 4, after V lost 6 bases and J lost 6 bases. In DNA, the CDR3 is TGTGCCAGCAGACTAGCGGACCGCGAGCAGTACTTC. Translating it yields CASRLADREQYF.

The chain is built from TRBV30 and TRBJ1-6; D is unclear. Germline V lookup: CDR1 GTSNPN, CDR2 SVGIG (reference sequence). The CDR3 sequence is 12 residues long. V was pared by 2 bases and J by 14 bases, with 13 bases between. The CDR3 bases are TGTGCCTGGAGTAGGGCAGCTCCATCCCTCCACTTT. Protein sequence: CAWSRAAPSLHF.

The genes are TRBV3-1 and TRBJ1-1; D unresolved. Trimming took 3 bases from V and 7 from J, leaving 15 bases between them. Germline values: CDR1 LGHDT, CDR2 YNNKEL (reference sequence). This CDR3 is built from 14 residues. The CDR3 bases are TGTGCCAGCAGCCATCCTCCCGAGAGGTATGAAGCTTTCTTT. This gives the protein CASSHPPERYEAFF.

The V and J genes are TRBV27 and TRBJ1-1; the match to TRBD1 covers 7 bases. V dropped 2 bases and J dropped 5; count of bases not matched to a gene: 5. The CDR3 runs 14 residues. Germline V gives CDR1 MNHEY, CDR2 SMNVEV (reference sequence). The CDR3 DNA is TGTGCCAGCAGTTTAAGGGGGCATTGGACTGAAGCTTTCTTT. It encodes CASSLRGHWTEAFF.

The V gene is TRBV4-3, the J gene TRBJ2-7; 13 positions match TRBD2. This CDR3 comprises 15 residues. Germline V gene sequence: CDR1 LGHNA, CDR2 YSLEER. Trimming at V came to 4 bases and at J to 4 bases, leaving 4 bases not matched to a gene. The CDR3 DNA follows: TGCGCCAGCAGCCGCGGACTAGCGGGGGATTACGAGCAGTACTTC. Its translation: CASSRGLAGDYEQYF.

This clonotype was counted many times. The chain employs TRBV5-1 and TRBJ2-5; D is unclear. Germline values: CDR1 SGHRS, CDR2 YFSETQ. This CDR3 has 15 amino acids. Trimming removed 0 bases from V and 2 bases from J, with 11 bases in between. DNA of the CDR3: TGCGCCAGCAGCTTGGCCTCGAGGTCGCAAGAGACCCAGTACTTC. Amino acids: CASSLASRSQETQYF.

About this clonotype: This could be a read error, since a much larger clone is one nucleotide away. The chain uses TRBV12-3 or TRBV12-4 and TRBJ2-3; no definite D call. This CDR3 has 13 amino acids. The DNA for the CDR3 is TGTGCCAGCAGTTTGGGGAACACAAATACGCAGTATTTT. Its protein product is CASSLGNTNTQYF.

This clonotype has only a few counts. V is TRBV6-2 or TRBV6-3 and J is TRBJ2-3; 14 bases align to TRBD2. The CDR3 has 16 residues. Germline V lookup: CDR1 MNHEY, CDR2 SVGEGT. V shed 4 bases and J 3 bases; nucleotides not matched to a gene: 3. CDR3 amino acids: CASSWRLAGGTDTQYF. The CDR3 coding sequence is TGTGCCAGCAGTTGGAGACTAGCGGGAGGGACAGATACGCAGTATTTT.

This clonotype came up many times. The CDR3 sequence is CASSQGAQTQYF. Written as DNA, the CDR3 is TGTGCCAGCAGTCAAGGGGCACAGACCCAGTACTTC. The chain has TRBV27 and TRBJ2-5, with a weak D call TRBD1 (5 bases). The CDR3 covers 12 residues. Germline V lookup: CDR1 MNHEY, CDR2 SMNVEV (reference sequence). V lost 5 bases, J lost 6 bases, and 10 bases lay in between.

V gene TRBV6-6 combines with J gene TRBJ1-1, with 12 bases that match TRBD1. The germline gives CDR1 MNHNY, CDR2 SVGAGI (reference sequence). With 7 bases clipped from V and 11 bases from J, the junction kept 5 bases outside the gene matches. The CDR3 length is 12 residues. DNA of the CDR3: TGTGCCAGCACCTGGGACAGGGGGCAGGCTTTCTTT. Translating it yields CASTWDRGQAFF.

This clonotype appeared many times. The chain recombines TRBV20-1 with TRBJ1-1; D remains unclear. Germline lookup yields CDR1 DFQATT and CDR2 SNEGSKA (reference sequence). There are 12 residues in the CDR3. DNA of the CDR3: TGCAGCGCCCGGACCGGAGGCACTGAAGCTTTCTTT. As protein: CSARTGGTEAFF.

The gene calls are TRBV7-9 and TRBJ2-3; 9 nucleotides agree with TRBD1. Germline loops: CDR1 SEHNR, CDR2 FQNEAQ (reference sequence). The CDR3 runs to 15 residues. Trimming removed 4 bases from V and 3 bases from J; junction bases left unmatched: 5. CDR3 bases: TGTGCCAGCAGCTCATGGGACAGGGCGACAGATACGCAGTATTTT. Amino acids: CASSSWDRATDTQYF. The full variable domain, its missing parts supplied by reference TRBV7-9 and TRBJ2-3, is DTGVSQNPRHKITKRGQNVTFRCDPISEHNRLYWYRQTLGQGPEFLTYFQNEAQLEKSRLLSDRFSAERPKGSFSTLEIQRTEQGDSAMYLCASSSWDRATDTQYFGPGTRLTVL.

This clonotype was seen repeatedly, ten times or more. J is TRBJ2-1 and V is TRBV6-1; D is ambiguous. CDR3 size: 12 residues. With 4 bases removed from V and 5 bases from J, the gap between germline ends came to 6 bases. The germline V gene has CDR1 MNHNS and CDR2 SASEGT. The CDR3 nucleotides are TGTGCCAGCAGTGTTAGGGACAATGAGCAGTTCTTC. Its translation: CASSVRDNEQFF.

The chain couples TRBV4-2 to TRBJ2-3; D not resolved. Germline V gives CDR1 LGHNA, CDR2 YNFKEQ. V lost 3 bases to trimming and J lost 3 bases, with 10 bases between them. CDR3 size: 14 residues. CDR3 loop: CASSHSTATDTQYF. The CDR3 bases are TGTGCCAGCAGCCATTCGACCGCTACAGATACGCAGTATTTT.

This clonotype has only a few counts. The chain carries TRBV28 and TRBJ2-3, with TRBD2 matching over 9 bases. The CDR3 spans 15 residues. Germline V CDR1 and CDR2: MDHEN, SYDVKM. The junction had 6 bases not matched to a gene; V was cut back by 4 bases and J by 4 bases. CDR3 DNA: TGTGCCAGCAGTTCACCGGGACTAGCTCCAGATACGCAGTATTTT. It codes for CASSSPGLAPDTQYF.

The table lists this clonotype with many counts. The chain has TRBV20-1 and TRBJ1-4, with D perhaps TRBD1 (5 bases). The V and J ends lost 6 bases and 5 bases respectively, with 16 bases between them. This CDR3 comprises 14 residues. Germline CDR1 and CDR2: DFQATT and SNEGSKA (reference sequence). The CDR3 coding sequence is TGCAGTGCGCGAACAGGATCCGGGAATGAAAAACTGTTTTTT. Translated: CSARTGSGNEKLFF.

The V call is TRBV6-2 or TRBV6-3, the J call TRBJ2-7; D tentatively fits TRBD1 or TRBD2 (5 bases each). This CDR3 contains 12 residues. Germline V gene lookup returns CDR1 MNHEY and CDR2 SVGEGT. V lost 10 bases to trimming and J lost 1 base, with 11 bases between them. The DNA for the CDR3 is TGTGCCACCAGGGACGTTTCCTACGAGCAGTACTTC. It translates to CATRDVSYEQYF.

The rearrangement links TRBV15 to TRBJ1-1; D gene ambiguous. Trimming took 3 bases from V and 4 from J, leaving 9 bases between them. CDR1 and CDR2 (germline): LNHNV, YYDKDF (reference sequence). The CDR3 covers 13 residues. CDR3 amino acids: CATSRTGGTEAFF. CDR3 DNA: TGTGCCACCAGCAGGACCGGCGGCACTGAAGCTTTCTTT.

The gene calls are TRBV2 and TRBJ2-5; D is perhaps TRBD2 (6 bases). V dropped 2 bases and J dropped 3 bases, with 13 bases sitting between them. CDR3 length: 15 residues. CDR1 and CDR2 (germline): SNHLY, FYNNEI. DNA for the CDR3: TGTGCCAGCAGTGAACTCCCGGGGGACGAAGAGACCCAGTACTTC. This codes for CASSELPGDEETQYF.

The V and J genes are TRBV5-6 and TRBJ2-1; maybe TRBD2 (6 bases). Between the trimmed V and J ends, which lost 6 bases and 10 bases, there was a span of 23 bases. Germline values: CDR1 SGHDT, CDR2 YYEEEE. The CDR3 loop spans 15 amino acids. The DNA for the CDR3 is TGTGCCAGCAACAGCCGGGAGCGGATTGAACAGGAGCAGTTCTTC. Protein: CASNSRERIEQEQFF.

This clonotype was detected ten times or more. This chain joins TRBV4-2 and TRBJ1-1; 8 positions agree with TRBD1. The CDR3 runs 15 residues. The ends lost 5 bases at V and 5 bases at J; junction bases unmatched: 10. Per the germline V gene, CDR1 is LGHNA and CDR2 is YNFKEQ. The CDR3 region is CASSAPGQEVTEAFF. CDR3 DNA: TGTGCCAGCAGCGCACCGGGACAGGAGGTAACTGAAGCTTTCTTT.

This clonotype was recorded many times. The chain links TRBV20-1 to TRBJ1-1; no definite D call. This CDR3 contains 13 residues. The V gene's germline CDR1 is DFQATT and CDR2 SNEGSKA (reference sequence). The ends were cut back, 3 bases at V and 1 base at J, with 9 bases in the middle. For the CDR3, the DNA is TGCAGTGCTAGCAGGCAGGCGAACACTGAAGCTTTCTTT. It codes for CSASRQANTEAFF.